The 8 T cell receptor beta chains below were found in one sample sequenced in a study of blood T cell repertoires in COVID-19. Measured with immunoSEQ multiplex PCR; TCRdb has only the in-frame clones, and not every one. Among some 120,000 clones listed, roughly 80% were seen once. Material: peripheral blood. The receptors come from a woman aged 50 to 65 with acute or convalescent COVID-19.

The gene calls are TRBV28 and TRBJ1-2; TRBD1 is a possible D gene (5 bases). The CDR3 spans 13 residues. In germline, CDR1 is MDHEN, CDR2 SYDVKM. V lost 2 bases and J 6 bases, leaving 10 bases between the germline ends. CDR3 sequence reads: CASSLKGLHGYTF. The CDR3, as DNA: TGTGCCAGCAGTTTAAAGGGGCTTCATGGCTACACCTTC.

This clone was found a few times. This chain connects TRBV2 to TRBJ1-4; D gene ambiguous. The length of the CDR3 is 14 residues. Trimming removed 8 bases at V and 2 bases at J, with 12 bases between. Germline V lookup: CDR1 SNHLY, CDR2 FYNNEI. CDR3 in amino acids: CASFADDTNEKLFF. CDR3 coding DNA: TGTGCCAGCTTTGCGGATGACACTAATGAAAAACTGTTTTTT.

This chain joins TRBV10-2 and TRBJ1-2; 7 bases align to TRBD1. Germline V gives CDR1 WSHSY, CDR2 SAAADI. The CDR3 covers 15 residues. The V gene end was trimmed by 5 bases and the J gene end by 4 bases; junction bases not matched to a gene: 10. DNA for the CDR3: TGCGCCAGCAGTTTAGGAACAGGGGACTCCTATGGCTACACCTTC. This codes for CASSLGTGDSYGYTF.

The rearrangement uses TRBV14 and TRBJ1-1; the D is unclear. V dropped 0 bases and J dropped 3 bases, with 5 bases sitting between them. This CDR3 has 13 residues. Looked up from germline, CDR1 is SGHDN and CDR2 is FVKESK. CDR3 DNA: TGTGCCAGCAGCCAAGATCTTGACACTGAAGCTTTCTTT. Its translation is CASSQDLDTEAFF.

This rearrangement joins TRBV29-1 to TRBJ1-3; 9 bases agree with TRBD1. The CDR3 totals 14 residues. CDR1 is SQVTM and CDR2 is ANQGSEA in the germline V gene. V trimming: 7 bases; J trimming: 4 bases; junction bases outside the gene matches: 8. The CDR3: CSAKGQGLGNTIYF. CDR3 DNA: TGCAGCGCGAAGGGACAGGGTTTAGGAAACACCATATATTTT.

This clone was seen a single time. V and J are TRBV7-2 and TRBJ1-1; TRBD1 agrees at 9 bases. V shed 5 bases and J 1 base; nucleotides not matched to a gene: 5. Germline V lookup: CDR1 SGHTA, CDR2 FQGNSA. The CDR3 spans 15 residues. CDR3 coding DNA: TGTGCCAGCAGCCCCTGGACAGGGGCGAACACTGAAGCTTTCTTT. Residues: CASSPWTGANTEAFF.

As DNA, the CDR3 is TGTGCCAGCAACACCGACAGGGGGCAAGGCTACACCTTC. Translation gives CASNTDRGQGYTF. The genes are TRBV5-4 and TRBJ1-2; TRBD1 matches at 10 bases. Germline CDR1 is SGHNT and CDR2 is YYREEE (reference sequence). The CDR3 contains 13 residues. Unmatched junction bases numbered 7, after V lost 6 bases and J lost 8 bases.

The V call is TRBV15, the J call TRBJ1-3; D uncertain. The CDR3 extends over 17 amino acids. Germline CDR1 reads LNHNV; CDR2 reads YYDKDF (reference sequence). Trimming stripped 0 bases from V and 4 bases from J, with 16 bases between. This CDR3 reads CATSREWLQKSGNTIYF. In nucleotides, the CDR3 is TGTGCCACCAGCAGAGAATGGTTGCAGAAGTCCGGAAACACCATATATTTT.